This T cell receptor (beta chain) was sequenced in a study of blood T cell repertoires in COVID-19. Turning to the study itself: Acute-phase and convalescent COVID-19 samples originated in the United States, Italy and Spain. In each case, the material was cDNA or gDNA derived from T cells, B-cell-depleted T cells, or PBMCs.

Per the original methods: Amplified reference gene primers provided the basis for estimating nucleated cell counts. Clones were sequenced by immunoSEQ multiplex PCR, and TCRdb holds only the in-frame ones, with some missing. That table supplies the V and J calls and clone size; D and trimming were determined from the DNA. The sample gives more than 200,000 clones, approximately 83% of which show up once; roughly 10% is in the top ten. This clone was observed a handful of times. Germline-derived CDR1 and CDR2 are LNHDA and SQIVND (reference sequence). The CDR3 contains 16 residues. Germline trimming cut 5 bases from V and 6 bases from J; bases unmatched to any gene: 10.

The clonotype was recovered from a man older than 75 with acute or convalescent COVID-19. The sample consisted of peripheral blood. The chain couples TRBV19 to TRBJ1-5; TRBD1 matches 10 bases. CDR3 sequence: CASSAWDRGVGQPQHF. The CDR3 DNA is TGTGCCAGTAGTGCTTGGGACAGGGGTGTAGGTCAGCCCCAGCATTTT.